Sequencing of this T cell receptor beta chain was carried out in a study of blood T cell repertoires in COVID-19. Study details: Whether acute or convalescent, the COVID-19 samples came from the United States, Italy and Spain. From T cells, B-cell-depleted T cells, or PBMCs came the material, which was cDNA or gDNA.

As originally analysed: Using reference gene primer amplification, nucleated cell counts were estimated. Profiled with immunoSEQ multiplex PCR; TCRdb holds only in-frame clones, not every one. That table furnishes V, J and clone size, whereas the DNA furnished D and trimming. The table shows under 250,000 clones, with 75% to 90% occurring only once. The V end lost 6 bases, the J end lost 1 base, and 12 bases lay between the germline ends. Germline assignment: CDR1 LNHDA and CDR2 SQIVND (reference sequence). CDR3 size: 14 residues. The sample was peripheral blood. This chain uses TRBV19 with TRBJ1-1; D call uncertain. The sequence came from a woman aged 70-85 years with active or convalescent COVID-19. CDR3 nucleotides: TGTGCCAGTAGCCAGACGGACTGGAACACTGAAGCTTTCTTT. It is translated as CASSQTDWNTEAFF.